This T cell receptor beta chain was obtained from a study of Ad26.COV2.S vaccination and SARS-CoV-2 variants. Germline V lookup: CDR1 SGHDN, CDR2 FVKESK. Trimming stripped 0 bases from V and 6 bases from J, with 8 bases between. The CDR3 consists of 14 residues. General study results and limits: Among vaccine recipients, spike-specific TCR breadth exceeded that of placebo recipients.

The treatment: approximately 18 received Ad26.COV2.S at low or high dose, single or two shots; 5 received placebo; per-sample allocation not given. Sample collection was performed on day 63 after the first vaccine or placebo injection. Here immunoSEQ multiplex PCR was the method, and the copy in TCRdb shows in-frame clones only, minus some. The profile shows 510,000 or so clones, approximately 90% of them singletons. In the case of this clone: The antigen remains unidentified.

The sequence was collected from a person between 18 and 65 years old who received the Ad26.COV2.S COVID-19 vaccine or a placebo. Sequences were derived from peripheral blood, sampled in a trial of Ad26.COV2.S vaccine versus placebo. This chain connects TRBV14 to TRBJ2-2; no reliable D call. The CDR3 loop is CASSQEGWSGELFF. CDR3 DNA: TGTGCCAGCAGCCAAGAGGGGTGGTCCGGGGAGCTGTTTTTT.